The 21 T cell receptor beta chains presented below share a single source sample, sequenced in a study of blood T cell repertoires in COVID-19. Assay used: immunoSEQ multiplex PCR; TCRdb lists only in-frame clones, some missing. The sample has over 200,000 clones; roughly 84% are singletons. Source material: peripheral blood. These receptor sequences come from a man aged 50 or older with active or convalescent COVID-19.

V and J are TRBV5-6 and TRBJ2-6; D not certain. Germline lookup yields CDR1 SGHDT and CDR2 YYEEEE. V lost 3 bases to trimming and J lost 2 bases, with 9 bases between them. The CDR3 sequence is 15 residues long. CDR3 coding DNA: TGTGCCAGCAGCTACGACTGGACTGGGGCCAACGTCCTGACTTTC. Its translation: CASSYDWTGANVLTF.

A single count supports this clone. V is TRBV6-5 and J is TRBJ2-7; 10 bases fit TRBD1. The CDR3 length is 14 residues. V trimming: 5 bases; J trimming: 3 bases; junction bases outside the gene matches: 4. Germline V lookup: CDR1 MNHEY, CDR2 SVGAGI. DNA of the CDR3: TGTGCCAGCAGTAGCGGGACAGGGGTCTACGAGCAGTACTTC. Amino acid sequence: CASSSGTGVYEQYF.

The genes are TRBV19 and TRBJ1-6, with TRBD1 matching 7 bases. Germline assignment: CDR1 LNHDA and CDR2 SQIVND (reference sequence). This CDR3 comprises 15 residues. V shed 4 bases, J shed 9 bases, and the junction held 9 bases outside the gene matches. CDR3: CASSRQGEGSSPLHF. Here the CDR3 DNA reads TGTGCCAGTAGTAGACAGGGTGAAGGATCTTCACCCCTCCACTTT.

The CDR3 sequence is CASSARVTGELFF. CDR3 coding DNA: TGTGCCAGCAGCGCGAGGGTAACCGGGGAGCTGTTTTTT. The chain links TRBV9 to TRBJ2-2; the D gene is possibly TRBD2 (5 bases). CDR1 SGDLS and CDR2 YYNGEE come from the germline V gene. The CDR3 consists of 13 residues. The V end was cut by 3 bases, the J end by 5 bases, with 8 bases between.

The chain joins TRBV6-5 to TRBJ1-5, with a tentative D call TRBD1 (6 bases). Germline values: CDR1 MNHEY, CDR2 SVGAGI. This CDR3 contains 13 residues. Trimming took 6 bases from V and 3 from J, leaving 9 bases between them. Here the CDR3 reads CASSGQYNQPQHF. CDR3 bases: TGTGCCAGCAGCGGACAGTACAATCAGCCCCAGCATTTT.

This chain joins TRBV5-6 and TRBJ1-3, with D unresolved. The V end was cut by 2 bases, the J end by 2 bases, with 5 bases between. The CDR3 totals 13 residues. Germline V lookup: CDR1 SGHDT, CDR2 YYEEEE. CDR3 coding DNA: TGTGCCAGCAGCTTTAGCGCTGGAAACACCATATATTTT. Amino acids: CASSFSAGNTIYF.

This chain connects TRBV6-4 to TRBJ2-3; D might be TRBD2 (6 bases). Germline CDR1 is MRHNA and CDR2 is SNTAGT. The V end was cut by 0 bases, the J end by 0 bases, with 7 bases between. This CDR3 is built from 15 residues. As DNA, the CDR3 is TGTGCCAGCAGTGACTCGGGAGGTAGCACAGATACGCAGTATTTT. It is translated as CASSDSGGSTDTQYF.

The chain couples TRBV4-1 to TRBJ1-4; weak D call: TRBD1 (6 bases). CDR1 and CDR2 from the germline V gene are MGHRA and YSYEKL. Trimming took 0 bases from V and 6 from J, leaving 11 bases between them. The CDR3 runs 15 residues. The CDR3 protein is CASSQEGGGDEKLFF. The CDR3 nucleotides read TGCGCCAGCAGCCAAGAAGGAGGGGGGGATGAAAAACTGTTTTTT.

V and J are TRBV5-1 and TRBJ2-2; 15 nucleotides match TRBD2. The CDR3 covers 17 residues. Germline trimming cut 4 bases from V and 6 bases from J; bases unmatched to any gene: 7. Germline V gene lookup returns CDR1 SGHRS and CDR2 YFSETQ. CDR3 region: CASSTRTSGGAAGELFF. For the CDR3, the DNA is TGCGCCAGCAGCACGCGGACTAGCGGGGGGGCGGCCGGGGAGCTGTTTTTT. Complete variable domain (other parts from reference TRBV5-1 and TRBJ2-2): KAGVTQTPRYLIKTRGQQVTLSCSPISGHRSVSWYQQTPGQGLQFLFEYFSETQRNKGNFPGRFSGRQFSNSRSEMNVSTLELGDSALYLCASSTRTSGGAAGELFFGEGSRLTVL.

V and J are TRBV18 and TRBJ1-4, with 8 positions matching TRBD1. This CDR3 spans 15 amino acids. The germline CDR1 and CDR2 sequences are KGHSH and LQKENI. V gave up 5 bases and J gave up 0 bases; unmatched junction bases: 2. CDR3 loop: CASSRDRPTNEKLFF. The CDR3, as DNA: TGTGCCAGCTCAAGGGACAGGCCAACTAATGAAAAACTGTTTTTT.

The rearrangement links TRBV10-3 to TRBJ1-6; the D gene is possibly TRBD1 (6 bases). CDR3 size: 16 residues. Trimming removed 4 bases from V and 0 bases from J, with 10 bases in between. Germline values: CDR1 ENHRY, CDR2 SYGVKD. The CDR3: CAISGQASSYNSPLHF. The CDR3 nucleotides are TGTGCCATCAGTGGACAGGCTAGCTCCTATAATTCACCCCTCCACTTT.

This chain links TRBV5-1 with TRBJ2-3, with unresolved D. Deletions cut 4 bases from V and 2 bases from J, with 11 bases between. The CDR3 covers 14 residues. Germline V gives CDR1 SGHRS, CDR2 YFSETQ. The CDR3 loop reads CASSPLPTTDTQYF. CDR3 DNA: TGCGCCAGCAGCCCCCTACCCACCACAGATACGCAGTATTTT.

In the case of this clone: Other DNA sequences from this sample encode an identical CDR3 as well. The genes are TRBV5-1 and TRBJ2-5; 12 nucleotides line up with TRBD2. J gave up 2 bases and V 1 base, and 0 bases lay outside the gene matches. Per germline, CDR1 SGHRS and CDR2 YFSETQ. CDR3 length equals 15 residues. The CDR3 DNA is TGCGCCAGCAGCTTGACTAGCGGGGGGCAAGAGACCCAGTACTTC. Translated, it gives CASSLTSGGQETQYF.

A single count supports this clone. The CDR3 DNA is TGTGCCATCAGTGCCCTAGAGACAGGGGTCGATGGCTACACCTTC. Its protein product is CAISALETGVDGYTF. V and J are TRBV10-3 and TRBJ1-2; 8 bases align to TRBD1. The V segment lost 4 bases and the J segment 6 bases; nucleotides outside the gene matches: 10. The germline V gene has CDR1 ENHRY and CDR2 SYGVKD. The CDR3 has 15 amino acids.

This chain joins TRBV7-2 and TRBJ2-3; D gene unclear. The CDR3 contains 14 residues. Trimming shortened V by 1 base and J by 4 bases, and 9 bases separated the two germline ends. CDR1 is SGHTA and CDR2 is FQGNSA in the germline V gene. The CDR3 sequence: CASSLVFNSDTQYF. In DNA form, the CDR3 reads TGTGCCAGCAGCTTAGTTTTTAATTCAGATACGCAGTATTTT.

This chain connects TRBV30 to TRBJ2-3; no reliable D call. V was pared by 2 bases and J by 3 bases, with 12 bases between. The CDR3 runs 14 residues. Germline V CDR1 and CDR2: GTSNPN, SVGIG (reference sequence). The CDR3 reads CAWSRLVSTDTQYF. The CDR3 DNA follows: TGTGCCTGGAGTAGACTCGTTAGTACAGATACGCAGTATTTT.

This chain connects TRBV30 to TRBJ1-6, with TRBD1 matching over 7 bases. V gave up 1 base and J gave up 6 bases; unmatched junction bases: 0. This CDR3 contains 13 residues. Germline V lookup: CDR1 GTSNPN, CDR2 SVGIG (reference sequence). In DNA form, the CDR3 reads TGTGCCTGGAGTGGGACAGGTAATTCACCCCTCCACTTT. Amino acid sequence: CAWSGTGNSPLHF.

The chain carries TRBV6-6 and TRBJ2-2, with TRBD2 as a possible D gene (6 bases). Per the germline V gene, CDR1 is MNHNY and CDR2 is SVGAGI (reference sequence). V was shortened by 2 bases and J by 4 bases, with 11 bases between the two germline ends. This CDR3 comprises 15 residues. The chain's CDR3 is CASSYEEGSTGELFF. DNA of the CDR3: TGTGCCAGCAGTTACGAGGAGGGATCCACCGGGGAGCTGTTTTTT.

The gene calls are TRBV28 and TRBJ1-2; 7 bases line up with TRBD1. CDR1 is MDHEN and CDR2 is SYDVKM in the germline V gene. The CDR3 consists of 14 residues. With 7 bases clipped from V and 2 bases from J, the junction kept 7 bases outside the gene matches. The CDR3 DNA reads TGTGCCAGCACTGGACAGGCCTTAAACTATGGCTACACCTTC. Protein product: CASTGQALNYGYTF.

The chain has TRBV3-1 (or the pseudogene TRBV3-2) and TRBJ2-2, with TRBD2 matching over 15 bases. Trimming took 4 bases from V and 6 from J; bases not matched to a gene: 3. Looked up from germline, CDR1 is LGHDT and CDR2 is YNNKEL (reference sequence). The CDR3 totals 16 residues. The chain's CDR3 is CASSPGLAGGSGELFF. The CDR3 bases are TGTGCCAGCAGCCCGGGACTAGCGGGGGGTTCCGGGGAGCTGTTTTTT.

This chain joins TRBV7-6 and TRBJ2-1, with 10 positions matching TRBD2. The junction had 10 bases not matched to a gene; V was cut back by 4 bases and J by 4 bases. In germline, CDR1 is SGHVS, CDR2 FNYEAQ. This CDR3 spans 17 amino acids. DNA for the CDR3: TGTGCCAGCAGCTCCACCTTAGCGGGGGGCACATACAATGAGCAGTTCTTC. The encoded protein is CASSSTLAGGTYNEQFF. Full variable domain (missing parts from reference TRBV7-6 and TRBJ2-1): GAGVSQSPRYKVTKRGQDVALRCDPISGHVSLYWYRQALGQGPEFLTYFNYEAQQDKSGLPNDRFSAERPEGSISTLTIQRTEQRDSAMYRCASSSTLAGGTYNEQFFGPGTRLTVL.